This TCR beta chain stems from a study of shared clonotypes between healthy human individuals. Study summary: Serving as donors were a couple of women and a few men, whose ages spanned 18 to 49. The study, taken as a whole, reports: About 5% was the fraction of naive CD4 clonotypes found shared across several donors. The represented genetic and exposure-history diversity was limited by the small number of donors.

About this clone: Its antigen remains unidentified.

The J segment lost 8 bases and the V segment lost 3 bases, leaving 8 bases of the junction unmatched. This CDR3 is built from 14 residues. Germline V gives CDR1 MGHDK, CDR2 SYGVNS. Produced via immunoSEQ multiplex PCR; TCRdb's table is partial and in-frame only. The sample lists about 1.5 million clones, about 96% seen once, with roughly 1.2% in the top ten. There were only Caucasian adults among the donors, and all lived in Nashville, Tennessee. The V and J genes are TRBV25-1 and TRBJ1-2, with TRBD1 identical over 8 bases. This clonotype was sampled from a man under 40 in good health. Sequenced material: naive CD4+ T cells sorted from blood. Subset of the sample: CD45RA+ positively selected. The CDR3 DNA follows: TGTGCCAGCAGTGACTTGACAGGGGCCCTCGGCTACACCTTC. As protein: CASSDLTGALGYTF.